This TCR beta chain was retrieved from a study of blood T cell repertoires in COVID-19. The protocol was immunoSEQ multiplex PCR, while the TCRdb copy is restricted to in-frame clones and leaves out a portion. Of 200,000 to 250,000 clones in the sample, 83% were seen once. V was pared by 3 bases and J by 7 bases, with 7 bases of the junction left unmatched. Germline V lookup: CDR1 SNHLY, CDR2 FYNNEI. This CDR3 has 15 residues. This rearrangement joins TRBV2 to TRBJ2-2; 8 positions match TRBD1. Input material: peripheral blood. The receptor was derived from a woman in her 30s with COVID-19, enrolled during active disease. CDR3 coding DNA: TGTGCCAGCAGTGATCGCAGGGGGCTGATCGGGGAGCTGTTTTTT. This sequence encodes CASSDRRGLIGELFF.